This T cell receptor beta chain was identified in a study of cytomegalovirus exposure and HLA in healthy donors. Study observations and caveats: The tendency of first-cohort TCR clusters to co-occur in the 110 or so validation repertoires emerged from a later analysis.

TCRdb's copy holds only in-frame clones and misses some; the assay was immunoSEQ multiplex PCR. The sample holds some 120,000 clones, 89% seen once. Regarding this clone: Its antigen remains unidentified.

Source material: PBMCs. The source of this sequence is a woman aged 18 to 35 in good health and CMV-seronegative.

CDR3 sequence: CASSQDRGIGGYTF. DNA for the CDR3: TGCGCCAGCAGCCAAGACCGGGGGATAGGGGGCTACACCTTC. The chain carries TRBV4-1 and TRBJ1-2; TRBD1 is a possible D gene (5 bases). V was clipped by 0 bases and J by 8 bases, with 13 bases between them. The germline V gene has CDR1 MGHRA and CDR2 YSYEKL. The CDR3 sequence is 14 residues long.